This T cell receptor beta chain was recovered during a study of blood T cells in healthy people across ages. Notes on the study in general: In long-lived donors, naive CD4+ cell counts and diversity exceeded those of aged donors.

PCR was performed a second time for about 7 to 11 cycles using a sample-barcoded 5' primer and a J-beta primer mix. TCRdb passed the 5' RACE reads through MiXCR, listing each CDR3 protein once. The sample lists hundreds of thousands of distinct CDR3 sequences, roughly 49% occurring once. Between the trimmed V and J ends, which lost 7 bases and 6 bases, there was a span of 15 bases. The CDR3 contains 13 residues. Germline CDR1 reads DFQATT; CDR2 reads SNEGSKA (reference sequence). Remarks on this clonotype: What it binds is not known.

V and J are TRBV20-1 and TRBJ2-2, with TRBD2 as a possible D gene (5 bases). The TCR sequence derives from an older woman in good health. The specimen sequenced was blood. The CDR3 DNA is TGCAGTGGGGAGTTCGGACCGGCCGGGGAGCTGTTTTTT. Encoded protein: CSGEFGPAGELFF.